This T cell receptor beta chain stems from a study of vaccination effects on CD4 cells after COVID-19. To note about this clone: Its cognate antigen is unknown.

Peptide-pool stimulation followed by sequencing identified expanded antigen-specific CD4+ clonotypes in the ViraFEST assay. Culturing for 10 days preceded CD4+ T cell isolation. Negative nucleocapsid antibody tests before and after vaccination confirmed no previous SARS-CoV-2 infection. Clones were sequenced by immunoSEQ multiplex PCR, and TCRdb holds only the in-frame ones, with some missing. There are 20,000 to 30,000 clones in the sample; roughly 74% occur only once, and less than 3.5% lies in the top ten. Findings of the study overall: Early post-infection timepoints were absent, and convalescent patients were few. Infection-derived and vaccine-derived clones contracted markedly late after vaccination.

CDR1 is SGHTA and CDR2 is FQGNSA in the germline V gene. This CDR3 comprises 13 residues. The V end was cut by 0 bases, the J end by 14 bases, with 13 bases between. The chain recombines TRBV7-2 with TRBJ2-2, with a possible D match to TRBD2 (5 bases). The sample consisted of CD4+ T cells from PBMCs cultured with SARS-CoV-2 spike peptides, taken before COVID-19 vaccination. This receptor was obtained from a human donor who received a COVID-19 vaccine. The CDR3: CASSLATASTLFF. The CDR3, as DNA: TGTGCCAGCAGCTTAGCGACGGCTAGCACCCTGTTTTTT.